The T cell receptor beta chain described here comes from a study of beta chain features in type 1 diabetes. In the case of this clone: This sample also contains other DNA sequences that code for the same CDR3.

Every isolated RNA sample was fully reverse transcribed, so sequencing captured expressed TCRB transcripts. Libraries were prepared by immunoSEQ multiplex PCR; TCRdb keeps only in-frame clonotypes and omits some of them. This sample has a few hundred thousand clones; about 20% occur once, and the top ten carry around 0.04%. CDR1 and CDR2 from the germline V gene are SGDLS and YYNGEE. This CDR3 comprises 14 residues. Between the trimmed V and J ends, which lost 0 bases and 3 bases, there was a span of 8 bases. J is TRBJ2-3 and V is TRBV9; a possible D gene is TRBD1 (5 bases). The source of this sequence is a woman aged 18-29 years in good health. Sequenced sample: naive CD4+ T cells from blood. The CDR3 sequence: CASSVAQGTDTQYF. CDR3 nucleotide sequence: TGTGCCAGCAGCGTAGCTCAGGGAACAGATACGCAGTATTTT.